This passage covers 26 T cell receptor beta chains from one sample sequenced in a study of cytomegalovirus exposure and HLA in healthy donors. Primers included in the PCR were 60 Vbeta and 13 Jbeta primers. TCRdb keeps only in-frame clones here, not all; method: immunoSEQ multiplex PCR. Of around 150,000 clones listed, about 75% are singletons. Material: PBMCs. These receptors were collected from a woman between 45 and 60 years old in good health and CMV-seropositive.

The CDR3 DNA reads as TGTGCCAGCAGCTACCCGTTGTGGCAGGGGCAAGGCTACACCTTC. Translated: CASSYPLWQGQGYTF. V and J are TRBV5-6 and TRBJ1-2; TRBD1 might be the D (6 bases). The germline V gene encodes CDR1 SGHDT and CDR2 YYEEEE. This CDR3 contains 15 residues. V was pared by 3 bases and J by 8 bases, with 20 bases between.

V usage is TRBV28 and J usage is TRBJ1-1; D is perhaps TRBD1 (6 bases). V gave up 0 bases and J gave up 11 bases, with 13 bases separating them. The germline V gene encodes CDR1 MDHEN and CDR2 SYDVKM. The CDR3 consists of 13 residues. The CDR3 reads CASSLWGQKGAFF. Here the CDR3 DNA reads TGTGCCAGCAGTTTATGGGGACAAAAGGGGGCTTTCTTT.

The chain uses TRBV6-1 and TRBJ1-1; D is perhaps TRBD1 (6 bases). Looked up from germline, CDR1 is MNHNS and CDR2 is SASEGT. The CDR3 covers 13 residues. Trimming removed 6 bases from V and 3 bases from J, with 11 bases in between. CDR3 residues: CASRRQDYTEAFF. DNA of the CDR3: TGTGCCAGCAGAAGACAGGACTACACTGAAGCTTTCTTT.

V usage is TRBV9 and J usage is TRBJ2-1; TRBD2 aligns across 7 bases. Germline CDR1 is SGDLS and CDR2 is YYNGEE. The CDR3 is 14 residues long. The V segment lost 5 bases and the J segment 8 bases; nucleotides outside the gene matches: 10. The CDR3, as DNA: TGTGCCAGCAGGGGGGGGACTGAGTTGGATGAGCAGTTCTTC. Its translation is CASRGGTELDEQFF. Filled out from reference TRBV9 and TRBJ2-1, the complete variable domain reads DSGVTQTPKHLITATGQRVTLRCSPRSGDLSVYWYQQSLDQGLQFLIQYYNGEERAKGNILERFSAQQFPDLHSELNLSSLELGDSALYFCASRGGTELDEQFFGPGTRLTVL.

J is TRBJ1-5 and V is TRBV2, with a tentative D call TRBD1 (6 bases). Germline V lookup: CDR1 SNHLY, CDR2 FYNNEI. The CDR3 is 16 amino acids. V lost 3 bases, J lost 1 base, and 13 bases lay in between. The chain's CDR3 is CASSDTGKSSNQPQHF. The CDR3 nucleotides are TGTGCCAGCAGTGACACAGGGAAATCGAGCAATCAGCCCCAGCATTTT.

The V call is TRBV5-4, the J call TRBJ2-5; D is uncertain. Germline V lookup: CDR1 SGHNT, CDR2 YYREEE (reference sequence). Trimming left V 1 base short and J 7 bases short, with 11 bases between. The CDR3 is 13 amino acids. CDR3 sequence: CASSLSGPGTQYF. CDR3 in DNA: TGTGCCAGCAGCTTGTCCGGTCCGGGGACCCAGTACTTC.

As for this clone: Other nucleotide sequences from this sample produce the same CDR3. The rearrangement uses TRBV19 and TRBJ2-3, with 7 bases fitting TRBD1. Trimming took 6 bases from V and 2 from J; bases not matched to a gene: 5. Germline CDR1 and CDR2: LNHDA and SQIVND (reference sequence). This CDR3 has 14 amino acids. The CDR3 DNA sequence: TGTGCCAGTAGCAGACAGGGATCCACAGATACGCAGTATTTT. The encoded protein is CASSRQGSTDTQYF.

The chain is built from TRBV2 and TRBJ2-1; TRBD1 agrees at 9 bases. The CDR3 has 15 residues. Germline CDR1 SNHLY, CDR2 FYNNEI. After removal of 5 bases from V and 9 bases from J, the junction contained 11 bases not matched to a gene. The CDR3 here is CASSKTGGAGGEQFF. CDR3 coding DNA: TGTGCCAGCAGTAAAACAGGGGGCGCAGGAGGTGAGCAGTTCTTC.

The rearrangement uses TRBV27 and TRBJ2-7; 8 positions agree with TRBD1. Germline CDR1 reads MNHEY; CDR2 reads SMNVEV (reference sequence). J was trimmed by 0 bases and V by 3 bases; bases with no gene match: 10. CDR3 length: 17 amino acids. The CDR3 region has the DNA TGTGCCAGCAGTTTCCGGCACGGACAGGGAACCTCCTACGAGCAGTACTTC. The encoded protein is CASSFRHGQGTSYEQYF.

J is TRBJ2-1 and V is TRBV7-9; D uncertain. The germline CDR1 and CDR2 sequences are SEHNR and FQNEAQ (reference sequence). V shed 2 bases and J shed 9 bases, with 5 bases lying between them. The CDR3 spans 11 residues. CDR3 residues: CASSLSGEQFF. CDR3 DNA sequence: TGTGCCAGCAGCTTATCGGGTGAGCAGTTCTTC.

This chain uses TRBV27 with TRBJ2-7, with TRBD1 matching 7 bases. Trimming at V came to 2 bases and at J to 0 bases, leaving 10 bases not matched to a gene. Looked up from germline, CDR1 is MNHEY and CDR2 is SMNVEV (reference sequence). The CDR3 is made up of 17 amino acids. CDR3 residues: CASSLTQTGFFSYEQYF. The CDR3 DNA reads as TGTGCCAGCAGTTTAACACAGACAGGGTTCTTCTCCTACGAGCAGTACTTC.

This chain's CDR3 is CASSQAERAWGNEQFF. CDR3 in DNA: TGCGCCAGCAGCCAAGCCGAGCGGGCATGGGGGAATGAGCAGTTCTTC. The chain couples TRBV4-1 to TRBJ2-1; a weak D match, TRBD2 (6 bases). Trimming pared 1 base from V and 7 bases from J, leaving 17 bases between. The CDR3 covers 16 residues. CDR1 and CDR2 from the germline V gene are MGHRA and YSYEKL.

The genes are TRBV14 and TRBJ2-1; 16 bases match TRBD2. V trimming: 4 bases; J trimming: 8 bases; junction bases outside the gene matches: 8. The CDR3 is 17 residues long. Germline loops: CDR1 SGHDN, CDR2 FVKESK. The CDR3 here is CASSRTGTSGRGYEQFF. CDR3 sequence (DNA): TGTGCCAGCAGCCGAACCGGGACTAGCGGGAGGGGGTATGAGCAGTTCTTC.

The V and J genes are TRBV7-9 and TRBJ1-1; D remains ambiguous. The length of the CDR3 is 15 residues. V was trimmed by 5 bases and J by 0 bases, leaving 13 bases between them. Germline-derived CDR1 and CDR2 are SEHNR and FQNEAQ (reference sequence). CDR3 amino acids: CASSPRRDLNTEAFF. The CDR3 DNA follows: TGTGCCAGCAGCCCTCGTAGAGATCTGAACACTGAAGCTTTCTTT.

This clone was seen a handful of times. The chain carries TRBV6-1 and TRBJ1-4; TRBD1 aligns across 7 bases. The germline V gene has CDR1 MNHNS and CDR2 SASEGT. The ends lost 3 bases at V and 8 bases at J; junction bases unmatched: 12. The CDR3 contains 16 residues. The CDR3 reads CASSDLVVGTAEKLFF. CDR3 nucleotide sequence: TGTGCCAGCAGTGACCTGGTAGTAGGGACAGCCGAAAAACTGTTTTTT.

V gene TRBV4-1 combines with J gene TRBJ1-1; no clear D. There are 14 residues in the CDR3. Germline CDR1 is MGHRA and CDR2 is YSYEKL. Between the trimmed V and J ends, which lost 0 bases and 7 bases, there was a span of 12 bases. DNA for the CDR3: TGCGCCAGCAGCCAAGATCTACGTAACCGTGAAGCTTTCTTT. Its protein product is CASSQDLRNREAFF.

The CDR3 bases are TGTGCCAGCAGCCCAGGGGAGTCTGGAAACACCATATATTTT. The encoded protein is CASSPGESGNTIYF. The chain carries TRBV7-9 and TRBJ1-3, with D possibly TRBD1 on 6 matching bases. This CDR3 spans 14 amino acids. The V gene lost 5 bases and the J gene lost 1 base, with 9 bases spanning the gap. The V gene's germline CDR1 is SEHNR and CDR2 FQNEAQ (reference sequence).

The V call is TRBV30, the J call TRBJ2-3; TRBD2 agrees at 7 bases. Germline CDR1 GTSNPN, CDR2 SVGIG (reference sequence). The CDR3 length is 14 residues. Unmatched junction bases numbered 6, after V lost 3 bases and J lost 3 bases. The CDR3 reads CAWRWGGDTDTQYF. CDR3 bases: TGTGCCTGGAGGTGGGGGGGAGATACAGATACGCAGTATTTT. Full variable domain (outside the CDR3, taken from reference TRBV30 and TRBJ2-3): SQTIHQWPATLVQPVGSPLSLECTVEGTSNPNLYWYRQAAGRGLQLLFYSVGIGQISSEVPQNLSASRPQDRQFILSSKKLLLSDSGFYLCAWRWGGDTDTQYFGPGTRLTVL.

V is TRBV7-9 and J is TRBJ2-4; TRBD2 is a possible D gene (5 bases). This CDR3 is 13 amino acids long. Trimming stripped 0 bases from V and 7 bases from J, with 7 bases between. From germline, CDR1 is SEHNR and CDR2 FQNEAQ (reference sequence). The CDR3 DNA reads as TGTGCCAGCAGCTTAGCAGGGAGTAACATTCAGTACTTC. Translating gives CASSLAGSNIQYF.

The V and J genes are TRBV19 and TRBJ2-1, with 7 bases that match TRBD2. CDR1 and CDR2 from the germline V gene are LNHDA and SQIVND (reference sequence). The CDR3 sequence is 15 residues long. The ends lost 1 base at V and 0 bases at J; junction bases unmatched: 0. Here the CDR3 reads CASSIGTSSYNEQFF. The CDR3 bases are TGTGCCAGTAGTATAGGGACTAGCTCCTACAATGAGCAGTTCTTC.

V gene TRBV10-3 combines with J gene TRBJ2-5, with D perhaps TRBD1 (6 bases). The CDR3 extends over 13 amino acids. The germline V gene encodes CDR1 ENHRY and CDR2 SYGVKD. The V end was cut by 6 bases, the J end by 3 bases, with 11 bases between. CDR3 bases: TGTGCCATCAGGGGGGCCGGGAAAGAGACCCAGTACTTC. Translation gives CAIRGAGKETQYF.

This clone was observed a few times. The chain carries TRBV25-1 and TRBJ2-1, with 9 bases aligning to TRBD1. CDR1 and CDR2 from the germline V gene are MGHDK and SYGVNS. V lost 7 bases and J lost 0; bases outside the gene matches: 4. The length of the CDR3 is 15 residues. This chain's CDR3 is CASTGQGLSYNEQFF. In DNA, the CDR3 is TGTGCCAGCACGGGACAGGGCCTCTCCTACAATGAGCAGTTCTTC. Combining the CDR3 with reference TRBV25-1 and TRBJ2-1 gives the whole variable domain EADIYQTPRYLVIGTGKKITLECSQTMGHDKMYWYQQDPGMELHLIHYSYGVNSTEKGDLSSESTVSRIRTEHFPLTLESARPSHTSQYLCASTGQGLSYNEQFFGPGTRLTVL.

A single count supports this clone. The chain has TRBV29-1 and TRBJ1-1; D not certain. Trimming stripped 4 bases from V and 5 bases from J, with 8 bases between. This CDR3 region has 11 residues. The germline V gene has CDR1 SQVTM and CDR2 ANQGSEA. The CDR3 DNA follows: TGCAGCGTTGTACTCGGGACTGAAGCTTTCTTT. It specifies CSVVLGTEAFF.

This clone was counted a few times. This chain links TRBV2 with TRBJ2-7; 7 nucleotides line up with TRBD1. This CDR3 has 12 residues. Trimming removed 5 bases from V and 4 bases from J; junction bases left unmatched: 2. Per germline, CDR1 SNHLY and CDR2 FYNNEI. CDR3 loop: CASSQTGYEQYF. The CDR3 nucleotides read TGTGCCAGCAGTCAGACAGGGTACGAGCAGTACTTC.

A word on this clone: One end of the junction varies from germline; a read error may be responsible. This chain uses TRBV19 with TRBJ1-1; 8 bases are a match to TRBD1. The CDR3 has 14 amino acids. CDR1 and CDR2 (germline): LNHDA, SQIVND (reference sequence). CDR3 loop: CASTIQGVNTEAFF. CDR3 bases: TGTGCCAGTACTATACAGGGGGTGAACACTGAAGCTTTCTTT.

The chain employs TRBV2 and TRBJ1-3; D is uncertain. V was pared by 5 bases and J by 7 bases, with 18 bases between. CDR3 length equals 15 residues. Germline assignment: CDR1 SNHLY and CDR2 FYNNEI. The CDR3: CASSPSGVIWNTIYF. CDR3 DNA sequence: TGTGCCAGCAGTCCAAGCGGGGTTATCTGGAACACCATATATTTT.